This entry is about one T cell receptor (beta chain). Its antigen remains unknown. The protocol was immunoSEQ multiplex PCR, while the TCRdb copy is restricted to in-frame clones and leaves out a portion. The repertoire holds some 120,000 clones, with 80% to 90% as singletons. This CDR3 has 15 residues. V lost 9 bases and J lost 2, with 19 bases in between. Per germline, CDR1 KGHDR and CDR2 SFDVKD. The data belong to a study of T cell responses to AZD1222 COVID-19 vaccine. The study, taken as a whole, reports: Seropositive status at baseline applied to only 6 or 7 AZD1222 recipients. Recipients of two AZD1222 doses showed rising Spike-specific TCR breadth and depth. Researchers took repertoire samples only after the peak T cell response had come.

The material was peripheral blood, obtained 28 days after the second AZD1222 dose. The rearrangement joins TRBV24-1 to TRBJ2-7; possibly TRBD1 for D (5 bases). The sequence was obtained from an adult who received the AZD1222 COVID-19 vaccine. DNA of the CDR3: TGTGCCACCCCGTTTGGCAGGGAAAATCCCTACGAGCAGTACTTC. This codes for CATPFGRENPYEQYF.